The 6 T cell receptor beta chains presented below share a single source sample, sequenced in a study of T cell changes during pregnancy in multiple sclerosis (dated by TCRdb to between 2018 and 2021). The library was built by means of the immunoSEQ multiplex PCR assay. Held by TCRdb, this immuneACCESS table contains in-frame sequences only and omits some clones. Under half of the omission traces to an unresolved V gene where checked; the cause of the rest is unknown. Recorded for this sample are about 38,000 clones; more than 85% of them occurred a single time. About 6.1% of the sample is held by the ten biggest clonotypes. The sample consisted of CD8+ T cells from peripheral blood mononuclear cells, taken in the third trimester of pregnancy. The receptors were gathered from a female donor with multiple sclerosis, enrolled in a pregnancy study.

V is TRBV5-1 and J is TRBJ2-1; D not certain. From germline, CDR1 is SGHRS and CDR2 YFSETQ. V was shortened by 0 bases and J by 8 bases, with 12 bases between the two germline ends. CDR3 length equals 14 residues. The CDR3: CASSLDHIQDEQFF. The DNA of the CDR3 is TGCGCCAGCAGCTTGGACCACATCCAGGATGAGCAGTTCTTC.

The sample holds one count of this clone. The chain carries TRBV30 and TRBJ2-1; TRBD2 aligns across 8 bases. Germline V gives CDR1 GTSNPN, CDR2 SVGIG (reference sequence). The CDR3 runs to 14 residues. The trim removed 0 bases at V and 4 bases at J, leaving 2 bases unmatched. The CDR3 is CAWSVLAGYNEQFF. CDR3 nucleotides: TGTGCCTGGAGTGTATTAGCGGGGTACAATGAGCAGTTCTTC.

This chain uses TRBV9 with TRBJ2-3, with 9 positions matching TRBD2. The J segment lost 6 bases and the V segment lost 4 bases, leaving 9 bases of the junction unmatched. The germline V gene has CDR1 SGDLS and CDR2 YYNGEE. The CDR3 length is 15 residues. The CDR3 DNA sequence: TGTGCCAGCAGCATGGGACTAGCTTGGGAGGATACGCAGTATTTT. This gives the protein CASSMGLAWEDTQYF.

J is TRBJ2-1 and V is TRBV16; 16 bases align to TRBD2. CDR1 and CDR2 from the germline V gene are KGHSY and FQNENV. The CDR3 extends over 16 amino acids. Trimming removed 0 bases from V and 8 bases from J; junction bases left unmatched: 1. CDR3 bases: TGTGCCAGCAGCCAATCGGGACTAGCGGGAGGGGATGAGCAGTTCTTC. This translates into CASSQSGLAGGDEQFF. The full variable domain, with the rest looked up from reference TRBV16 and TRBJ2-1, is GEEVAQTPKHLVRGEGQKAKLYCAPIKGHSYVFWYQQVLKNEFKFLISFQNENVFDETGMPKERFSAKCLPNSPCSLEIQATKLEDSAVYFCASSQSGLAGGDEQFFGPGTRLTVL.

V usage is TRBV4-2 and J usage is TRBJ2-7; D uncertain. The germline V gene has CDR1 LGHNA and CDR2 YNFKEQ. CDR3 length: 15 residues. Trimming shortened V by 1 base and J by 2 bases, and 12 bases separated the two germline ends. The CDR3 DNA is TGTGCCAGCAGCCAAGTCATCGGTGCAACCTACGAGCAGTACTTC. Translation gives CASSQVIGATYEQYF.

The chain has TRBV4-2 and TRBJ2-7; 8 bases map to TRBD2. V trimming: 0 bases; J trimming: 2 bases; junction bases outside the gene matches: 6. The CDR3 runs to 16 residues. CDR1 LGHNA and CDR2 YNFKEQ come from the germline V gene. CDR3 sequence (DNA): TGTGCCAGCAGCCAAGATCAGGGTAGCGGGGCCTACGAGCAGTACTTC. Translation: CASSQDQGSGAYEQYF.